These 14 T cell receptor beta chains came from one sample sequenced in a study of blood T cell repertoires in COVID-19. The table came from immunoSEQ multiplex PCR; TCRdb's copy has only in-frame clones and leaves some out. The sample comprises about 160,000 clones, around nine tenths of which are singletons, and approximately 0.5% rests with the top ten. The sequenced sample consisted of peripheral blood. The receptors derive from a man aged 45-65 years with acute or convalescent COVID-19.

About this clone: Other DNA variants within this sample encode the same CDR3. The V call is TRBV2, the J call TRBJ2-5, with TRBD2 matching over 9 bases. The J segment lost 2 bases and the V segment lost 10 bases, leaving 5 bases of the junction unmatched. CDR3 length: 13 residues. CDR1 is SNHLY and CDR2 is FYNNEI in the germline V gene. CDR3 protein: CAKRLAAQETQYF. CDR3 DNA: TGTGCCAAAAGACTAGCGGCACAAGAGACCCAGTACTTC.

The chain is built from TRBV9 and TRBJ2-2; no clear D. This CDR3 spans 14 amino acids. From germline, CDR1 is SGDLS and CDR2 YYNGEE. V lost 0 bases and J lost 3, with 6 bases in between. This CDR3 reads CASSVGQDTGELFF. The CDR3 nucleotides are TGTGCCAGCAGCGTAGGGCAGGACACCGGGGAGCTGTTTTTT.

V is TRBV13 and J is TRBJ2-3, with 9 bases matching TRBD2. This CDR3 spans 15 amino acids. With 5 bases clipped from V and 3 bases from J, the junction kept 6 bases outside the gene matches. Germline V lookup: CDR1 PRHDT, CDR2 FYEKMQ (reference sequence). The CDR3 spells CASSPLSGGTDTQYF. CDR3 nucleotide sequence: TGTGCCAGCAGCCCCCTGAGCGGGGGGACAGATACGCAGTATTTT.

This chain connects TRBV7-3 to TRBJ2-5; TRBD1 agrees at 7 bases. Germline V lookup: CDR1 SGHTA, CDR2 FQGTGA. CDR3 length: 15 residues. J lost 3 bases, V lost 0 bases, and 4 bases had no gene match. CDR3 amino acids: CASSLTRGQKETQYF. The DNA of the CDR3 is TGTGCCAGCAGCTTAACCCGGGGACAGAAAGAGACCCAGTACTTC.

The CDR3 nucleotides are TGTGCCAGCAGCCCAGGGGGCCGCGGGGTCCACACCATATATTTT. This encodes CASSPGGRGVHTIYF. This sequence joins TRBV6-5 and TRBJ1-3; 8 nucleotides match TRBD1. There are 15 residues in the CDR3. The germline CDR1 and CDR2 sequences are MNHEY and SVGAGI. Germline trimming cut 6 bases from V and 8 bases from J; bases unmatched to any gene: 12.

The gene calls are TRBV27 and TRBJ1-4, with 7 bases fitting TRBD1. Germline V gene lookup returns CDR1 MNHEY and CDR2 SMNVEV (reference sequence). V was pared by 5 bases and J by 8 bases, with 11 bases of the junction left unmatched. The CDR3 sequence is 15 residues long. The CDR3 bases are TGTGCCAGCAGTCCTCCGACAGGGATCGGAGAAAAACTGTTTTTT. It yields the protein CASSPPTGIGEKLFF.

This clone appeared a single time. V gene TRBV5-4 combines with J gene TRBJ2-5, with D uncertain. The CDR3 totals 13 residues. Looked up from germline, CDR1 is SGHNT and CDR2 is YYREEE (reference sequence). Trimming stripped 5 bases from V and 3 bases from J, with 11 bases between. DNA of the CDR3: TGTGCCAGCAGTACCGAGAACGAAGAGACCCAGTACTTC. Translating gives CASSTENEETQYF.

The chain couples TRBV24-1 to TRBJ2-6, with TRBD1 identical over 8 bases. The junction had 8 bases not matched to a gene; V was cut back by 1 base and J by 4 bases. The germline gives CDR1 KGHDR, CDR2 SFDVKD. The CDR3 loop spans 18 amino acids. This CDR3 reads CATSDLTQGAKGANVLTF. For the CDR3, the DNA is TGTGCCACCAGTGATTTAACCCAGGGGGCGAAAGGGGCCAACGTCCTGACTTTC.

The chain couples TRBV18 to TRBJ2-3, with D perhaps TRBD2 (6 bases). V was pared by 2 bases and J by 4 bases, with 13 bases between. CDR3 length equals 15 residues. The germline V gene has CDR1 KGHSH and CDR2 LQKENI. CDR3 protein: CASSPGAGRPDTQYF. CDR3 nucleotides: TGTGCCAGCTCACCAGGGGCAGGGAGGCCAGATACGCAGTATTTT. The full variable domain, completed using reference TRBV18 and TRBJ2-3, is NAGVMQNPRHLVRRRGQEARLRCSPMKGHSHVYWYRQLPEEGLKFMVYLQKENIIDESGMPKERFSAEFPKEGPSILRIQQVVRGDSAAYFCASSPGAGRPDTQYFGPGTRLTVL.

This clone was detected once. V is TRBV19 and J is TRBJ2-1, with TRBD1 identical over 7 bases. CDR1 and CDR2 (germline): LNHDA, SQIVND (reference sequence). The ends lost 5 bases at V and 9 bases at J; junction bases unmatched: 4. The CDR3 consists of 12 residues. This chain's CDR3 is CASSSRTGEQFF. CDR3 DNA sequence: TGTGCCAGTAGTTCGCGGACAGGTGAGCAGTTCTTC.

This clone was detected a few times. V usage is TRBV6-5 and J usage is TRBJ1-2; D is unresolved. Germline CDR1 MNHEY, CDR2 SVGAGI. Trimming left V 1 base short and J 0 bases short, with 9 bases between. The CDR3 has 15 amino acids. The CDR3, as DNA: TGTGCCAGCAGTTACTTGGGCACATCTAACTATGGCTACACCTTC. Translated, it gives CASSYLGTSNYGYTF.

In its sample, this clone was seen once. This chain uses TRBV6-5 with TRBJ1-2; TRBD1 might be the D (6 bases). From germline, CDR1 is MNHEY and CDR2 SVGAGI. Trimming removed 2 bases from V and 6 bases from J, with 13 bases in between. The CDR3 consists of 14 residues. CDR3 bases: TGTGCCAGCAGTTACCAGGCAGGGGTTAATGGCTACACCTTC. Its translation is CASSYQAGVNGYTF.

V usage is TRBV27 and J usage is TRBJ2-7, with 7 bases that match TRBD1. J lost 1 base, V lost 5 bases, and 5 bases had no gene match. Germline V CDR1 and CDR2: MNHEY, SMNVEV (reference sequence). The CDR3 consists of 14 residues. The CDR3 sequence is CASSPGTASYEQYF. The CDR3 DNA is TGTGCCAGCAGTCCCGGGACAGCATCCTACGAGCAGTACTTC.

The genes are TRBV25-1 and TRBJ1-2; weak D call: TRBD1 (6 bases). Germline V gene sequence: CDR1 MGHDK, CDR2 SYGVNS. V lost 2 bases and J lost 4, with 14 bases in between. This CDR3 has 15 amino acids. CDR3 sequence: CASSERDTVFYGYTF. In DNA, the CDR3 is TGTGCCAGCAGTGAAAGGGACACCGTGTTCTATGGCTACACCTTC.